The 27 T cell receptor beta chains reported below all come from one sample, sequenced in a study of somatic mutations in cytotoxic T cells in rheumatoid arthritis. The repertoire was sequenced with immunoSEQ multiplex PCR; TCRdb's copy has only in-frame clones and lacks some. The sample comprises approximately 20,000 clones, about nine tenths of which are singletons, and approximately 15% rests with the top ten. Sample: CD8+ T cells sorted from blood. These receptors all come from a middle-aged man in good health.

This clone has more than one count but fewer than ten. This rearrangement joins TRBV27 to TRBJ2-7, with TRBD2 identical over 8 bases. The CDR3 spans 13 residues. Unmatched junction bases numbered 7, after V lost 6 bases and J lost 6 bases. Germline V gene data show CDR1 as MNHEY and CDR2 as SMNVEV (reference sequence). CDR3 in amino acids: CASSQGLDFEQYF. In DNA form, the CDR3 reads TGTGCCAGCAGCCAGGGACTAGACTTCGAGCAGTACTTC.

The count of this clone is one. J is TRBJ1-5 and V is TRBV6-5; 7 nucleotides line up with TRBD1. The CDR3 totals 14 residues. CDR1 MNHEY and CDR2 SVGAGI come from the germline V gene. V trimming: 9 bases; J trimming: 0 bases; junction bases outside the gene matches: 5. The CDR3 nucleotides read TGTGCCAGGATCGGGACAGTTAGCAATCAGCCCCAGCATTTT. Its protein product is CARIGTVSNQPQHF.

The V call is TRBV29-1, the J call TRBJ2-7; 12 bases map to TRBD2. The CDR3 loop spans 16 amino acids. Germline-derived CDR1 and CDR2 are SQVTM and ANQGSEA. After removal of 6 bases from V and 5 bases from J, the junction contained 14 bases not matched to a gene. The CDR3 sequence: CSVVPSGRALVDEQYF. The DNA of the CDR3 is TGCAGCGTAGTCCCTAGCGGGAGGGCCCTGGTTGACGAGCAGTACTTC.

This clone was observed once. The chain couples TRBV4-1 to TRBJ1-1, with D unresolved. V dropped 4 bases and J dropped 0 bases, with 9 bases sitting between them. This CDR3 spans 14 amino acids. CDR1 and CDR2 from the germline V gene are MGHRA and YSYEKL. The CDR3 nucleotides are TGCGCCAGCAGCCCAGGACCGATGAACACTGAAGCTTTCTTT. The encoded protein is CASSPGPMNTEAFF.

This chain connects TRBV4-3 to TRBJ2-1, with 12 bases fitting TRBD2. CDR3 length: 15 residues. V shed 4 bases and J 8 bases; nucleotides not matched to a gene: 6. CDR1 is LGHNA, CDR2 YSLEER, per germline. CDR3 region: CASSRTSGRRDEQFF. For the CDR3, the DNA is TGCGCCAGCAGCCGCACTAGCGGGAGGAGGGATGAGCAGTTCTTC.

V is TRBV9 and J is TRBJ2-1, with TRBD2 identical over 12 bases. Germline V gene lookup returns CDR1 SGDLS and CDR2 YYNGEE. The CDR3 is 15 residues long. With 4 bases clipped from V and 7 bases from J, the junction kept 6 bases outside the gene matches. CDR3 loop: CASSTSGRSSNEQFF. Here the CDR3 DNA reads TGTGCCAGCAGCACTAGCGGGAGGAGTAGTAATGAGCAGTTCTTC.

The CDR3 sequence: CATSRDVGPGQPQHF. CDR3 nucleotide sequence: TGTGCCACCAGCAGAGATGTGGGTCCAGGTCAGCCCCAGCATTTT. J is TRBJ1-5 and V is TRBV15; D call uncertain. The CDR3 has 15 amino acids. V was clipped by 0 bases and J by 6 bases, with 12 bases between them. Germline lookup yields CDR1 LNHNV and CDR2 YYDKDF (reference sequence).

This clone was seen more than once but under ten times. The J gene is TRBJ2-1, the V gene TRBV4-1; TRBD2 agrees at 12 bases. This CDR3 spans 17 amino acids. CDR1 and CDR2 (germline): MGHRA, YSYEKL. After removal of 5 bases from V and 6 bases from J, the junction contained 11 bases not matched to a gene. CDR3 amino acids: CASSSWPSGGGSNEQFF. In nucleotides, the CDR3 is TGCGCCAGCAGCTCCTGGCCTAGCGGGGGGGGGTCCAATGAGCAGTTCTTC.

The chain uses TRBV10-2 and TRBJ2-1, with D perhaps assigned TRBD1 or TRBD2 (5 bases each). This CDR3 region has 13 residues. V was pared by 10 bases and J by 0 bases, with 10 bases between. Germline V lookup: CDR1 WSHSY, CDR2 SAAADI. CDR3 bases: TGCGCCACCGAGGGGAGCTCCTACAATGAGCAGTTCTTC. Translating it yields CATEGSSYNEQFF.

The rearrangement joins TRBV7-8 to TRBJ2-4; D is perhaps TRBD1 (6 bases). The germline V gene has CDR1 SGHVS and CDR2 FQNEAQ. CDR3 size: 16 residues. Trimming took off 5 bases at V and 2 bases at J, with 16 bases between the two ends. The chain's CDR3 is CASSRDYRVPKNIQYF. The CDR3 coding sequence is TGTGCCAGCAGCCGTGATTACAGGGTTCCCAAAAACATTCAGTACTTC. Supplemented by reference TRBV7-8 and TRBJ2-4, the full variable domain reads GAGVSQSPRYKVAKRGQDVALRCDPISGHVSLFWYQQALGQGPEFLTYFQNEAQLDKSGLPSDRFFAERPEGSVSTLKIQRTQQEDSAVYLCASSRDYRVPKNIQYFGAGTRLSVL.

The chain uses TRBV5-4 and TRBJ1-2, with TRBD1 matching 8 bases. V was pared by 0 bases and J by 7 bases, with 5 bases of the junction left unmatched. The CDR3 extends over 14 amino acids. CDR1 and CDR2 (germline): SGHNT, YYREEE (reference sequence). The CDR3 region has the DNA TGTGCCAGCAGCTTGGAGCAGGGGGCGGTTGGCTACACCTTC. Translation gives CASSLEQGAVGYTF.

This clone is a singleton in its sample. J is TRBJ2-1 and V is TRBV5-1, with a weak D call TRBD1 (6 bases). The V and J ends lost 0 bases and 1 base respectively, with 14 bases between them. Germline CDR1 is SGHRS and CDR2 is YFSETQ. The CDR3 runs to 17 residues. The CDR3 nucleotides read TGCGCCAGCAGCTTGGGCCAGGGGCGCCCTTCCTACAATGAGCAGTTCTTC. Translation: CASSLGQGRPSYNEQFF.

The chain uses TRBV27 and TRBJ1-5, with TRBD1 identical over 7 bases. With V trimmed by 4 bases and J by 4 bases, 4 bases remained unmatched. This CDR3 is built from 14 residues. Germline V CDR1 and CDR2: MNHEY, SMNVEV (reference sequence). In nucleotides, the CDR3 is TGTGCCAGCAGTTCGGGACAGTTAAATCAGCCCCAGCATTTT. Its translation: CASSSGQLNQPQHF.

V gene TRBV28 combines with J gene TRBJ1-5, with D uncertain. This CDR3 region has 14 residues. The germline V and J ends were trimmed by 6 bases and 7 bases, with 16 bases remaining between them. The germline gives CDR1 MDHEN, CDR2 SYDVKM. The CDR3 reads CASRGPWAKQPQHF. The CDR3 nucleotides are TGTGCCAGCAGAGGTCCGTGGGCCAAACAGCCCCAGCATTTT.

This clone has only one observation. The J gene is TRBJ1-5, the V gene TRBV28; D ambiguous. Germline V lookup: CDR1 MDHEN, CDR2 SYDVKM. This CDR3 spans 13 amino acids. V lost 8 bases, J lost 3 bases, and 11 bases lay in between. CDR3 sequence reads: CASGKGNNQPQHF. The CDR3 nucleotides read TGTGCCAGCGGTAAGGGAAACAATCAGCCCCAGCATTTT.

The V call is TRBV11-2, the J call TRBJ1-1, with D possibly TRBD1 on 5 matching bases. Germline V lookup: CDR1 SGHAT, CDR2 FQNNGV. The CDR3 runs to 17 residues. V shed 1 base and J shed 1 base, with 16 bases lying between them. The CDR3 region has the DNA TGTGCCAGCAGCTTAGGCCAGGGAGCCGGACGGAACACTGAAGCTTTCTTT. Translated, it gives CASSLGQGAGRNTEAFF.

The chain uses TRBV10-2 and TRBJ2-2; the D gene could be TRBD1 or TRBD2 (5 bases each). V gave up 3 bases and J gave up 6 bases, with 14 bases separating them. The CDR3 runs to 15 residues. Germline V lookup: CDR1 WSHSY, CDR2 SAAADI. The CDR3 protein is CASSDLQSGPGELFF. CDR3 bases: TGCGCCAGCAGTGATCTCCAGTCGGGGCCCGGGGAGCTGTTTTTT.

J is TRBJ1-2 and V is TRBV11-2; maybe TRBD1 (5 bases). Germline V CDR1 and CDR2: SGHAT, FQNNGV. The CDR3 is made up of 16 amino acids. The V gene lost 3 bases and the J gene lost 1 base, with 15 bases spanning the gap. The CDR3 loop reads CASSFTGTESNYGYTF. DNA of the CDR3: TGTGCCAGCAGCTTTACCGGGACTGAAAGTAACTATGGCTACACCTTC. Full variable domain (missing parts from reference TRBV11-2 and TRBJ1-2): EAGVAQSPRYKIIEKRQSVAFWCNPISGHATLYWYQQILGQGPKLLIQFQNNGVVDDSQLPKDRFSAERLKGVDSTLKIQPAKLEDSAVYLCASSFTGTESNYGYTFGSGTRLTVV.

The rearrangement joins TRBV4-1 to TRBJ1-4; 10 positions agree with TRBD1. CDR3 size: 14 residues. V gave up 4 bases and J gave up 7 bases; unmatched junction bases: 3. Germline V gene sequence: CDR1 MGHRA, CDR2 YSYEKL. This chain's CDR3 is CASSLRTGGEKLFF. CDR3 nucleotide sequence: TGCGCCAGCAGCCTCCGGACAGGGGGTGAAAAACTGTTTTTT.

This clone was observed a few times. This chain connects TRBV15 to TRBJ2-7; 7 nucleotides line up with TRBD1. CDR3 length equals 13 residues. Trimming took 1 base from V and 6 from J; bases not matched to a gene: 3. The germline V gene encodes CDR1 LNHNV and CDR2 YYDKDF (reference sequence). The CDR3 protein is CATSRVYRGEQYF. The CDR3 DNA is TGTGCCACCAGCAGAGTATACAGGGGCGAGCAGTACTTC.

The gene calls are TRBV28 and TRBJ2-7; a possible D gene is TRBD1 (6 bases). The CDR3 contains 15 residues. The germline CDR1 and CDR2 sequences are MDHEN and SYDVKM. Trimming took 4 bases from V and 5 from J, leaving 18 bases between them. For the CDR3, the DNA is TGTGCCAGCAGTTGGGTGGGCAGGGGAGCCGACGAGCAGTACTTC. Translation gives CASSWVGRGADEQYF.

The genes are TRBV15 and TRBJ2-7, with 9 bases matching TRBD1. CDR1 is LNHNV, CDR2 YYDKDF, per germline (reference sequence). The CDR3 totals 14 residues. Losses at the gene ends were 4 bases for V and 5 bases for J; bases not matched to a gene: 6. CDR3 bases: TGTGCCACCAGCACGGACAGGGGCGTGGACGAGCAGTACTTC. Its protein is CATSTDRGVDEQYF.

The chain couples TRBV11-2 to TRBJ2-1, with TRBD2 identical over 7 bases. This CDR3 comprises 17 residues. V was clipped by 4 bases and J by 0 bases; unmatched bases: 9. The germline V gene has CDR1 SGHAT and CDR2 FQNNGV. Here the CDR3 DNA reads TGTGCCAGCAGCTCAAGAGCGGGGACGCGCTCCTACAATGAGCAGTTCTTC. Translating gives CASSSRAGTRSYNEQFF.

This clone was picked up one time. This chain joins TRBV7-6 and TRBJ2-2; 8 bases are shared with TRBD2. The CDR3 length is 16 residues. Trimming took 6 bases from V and 1 from J; bases not matched to a gene: 7. Germline lookup yields CDR1 SGHVS and CDR2 FNYEAQ. The CDR3 loop is CASRILSGRNTGELFF. For the CDR3, the DNA is TGTGCCAGCAGAATTCTAAGCGGGAGGAACACCGGGGAGCTGTTTTTT.

The CDR3 protein is CASSAGTSGSDEQFF. The CDR3 coding sequence is TGTGCCAGCAGTGCCGGGACTAGCGGGAGCGATGAGCAGTTCTTC. The chain uses TRBV6-4 and TRBJ2-1; 14 bases line up with TRBD2. The J segment lost 8 bases and the V segment lost 4 bases, leaving 4 bases of the junction unmatched. Germline loops: CDR1 MRHNA, CDR2 SNTAGT. CDR3 length: 15 amino acids.

V is TRBV28 and J is TRBJ1-4, with D perhaps TRBD1 (5 bases). Per germline, CDR1 MDHEN and CDR2 SYDVKM. V gave up 2 bases and J gave up 4 bases, with 11 bases separating them. This CDR3 region has 15 residues. The CDR3 nucleotides read TGTGCCAGCAGTTTAAGGGGACTGTTTAATGAAAAACTGTTTTTT. Translated, it gives CASSLRGLFNEKLFF.

The rearrangement links TRBV27 to TRBJ2-7, with 11 bases fitting TRBD2. From germline, CDR1 is MNHEY and CDR2 SMNVEV (reference sequence). V was clipped by 5 bases and J by 4 bases; unmatched bases: 7. The CDR3 extends over 15 amino acids. CDR3 region: CASSRLAGLWYEQYF. CDR3 coding DNA: TGTGCCAGCAGTCGACTAGCGGGGCTTTGGTACGAGCAGTACTTC.